The TCR beta chain under discussion was sequenced for a study of T-cell memory formation after mild COVID-19. Background on the study: The study found TCR clusters largely donor specific.

The CDR3 runs to 12 residues. Points on this clonotype: As yet, its antigen is unknown.

Findings and caveats of the study: Cross-reactive memory appears to have joined, as suggested by some responding clones showing up in pre-infection memory. Among CD4+ contracting clones, most were CM and EM, and CD8+ ones EMRA.

TCRdb redid the calling of the 5' RACE reads with MiXCR, one entry per CDR3 protein. The repertoire consists of 550,000 to 700,000 distinct CDR3 sequences, with about 20% occurring once and the leading ten covering about 12%. This chain links TRBV21-1 with TRBJ2-7; the DNA was not used to check the table's D call, TRBD2. TRBV21-1 is a pseudogene segment. Source material: PBMCs or a T cell subset sorted from them (not recorded which). This sequence originates from an adult woman who had mild COVID-19 (a few samples of this study predate the infection). Cell type and time point are not known. The CDR3 region is CAGTTGSYEQYF. In DNA form, the CDR3 reads TGTGCCGGGACTACAGGGTCCTACGAGCAGTACTTC.